Listed here is a single T cell receptor beta chain. Its cognate antigen is unknown. This entry comes from a study of CXCR3-negative and CXCR3-positive naive CD8 T cells. Study findings and constraints: The authors found comparable surface CD5 between naive subsets and inferred TCR strength from TRB CDR3 properties. Naive cells with CXCR3 showed TRB CDR3s that were more hydrophobic than those in CXCR3-negative naive cells.

TRB cDNA was prepared as libraries by UMI-labeled 5' RACE. TCRdb re-analyzed the 5' RACE reads; it lists each CDR3 protein once, without DNA. The sample data list about 98,000 distinct CDR3 sequences. In germline, CDR1 is SGHDN, CDR2 FVKESK. This CDR3 is built from 16 residues. This sequence was found in a human donor in good health. Some clones in this sample may be carry-over from other donors' samples. The chain has TRBV14 and TRBJ2-4. What was sequenced was naive CXCR3+ CD8+ T cells from blood. Subset described: CD45RO-CCR7+CD27+CD95- naive CD8+ T cells expressing CXCR3 (TNR3+). CDR3 protein: CASSPTSTLAKNIQYF.